This T cell receptor (beta chain) was captured by sequencing in a study of radiation and T cells in renal cell carcinoma. Clones were sequenced by immunoSEQ multiplex PCR, and TCRdb holds only the in-frame ones, with some missing. The sample includes around 78,000 clones, about nine tenths of them seen just once. Described time point: blood 4 weeks post-SBRT, at nephrectomy. Treatment of the sample: 15 Gy SBRT to primary tumor, nephrectomy 4 weeks later. This renal cell carcinoma was of the clear cell type. V was cut by 1 base and J by 3 bases, with 4 bases left in between. The CDR3 totals 12 residues. CDR1 PRHDT and CDR2 FYEKMQ come from the germline V gene (reference sequence). There are a few counts of this clone.

The TCR comes from a woman aged 70 to 79 with renal cell carcinoma. The material sequenced was blood, taken from a patient whose treatment included radiotherapy and nephrectomy. The chain has TRBV13 and TRBJ2-7; no firm D call. Here the CDR3 reads CASSLVRYEQYF. CDR3 nucleotide sequence: TGTGCCAGCAGCTTAGTCCGCTACGAGCAGTACTTC. The full variable domain, with the rest looked up from reference TRBV13 and TRBJ2-7, is AAGVIQSPRHLIKEKRETATLKCYPIPRHDTVYWYQQGPGQDPQFLISFYEKMQSDKGSIPDRFSAQQFSDYHSELNMSSLELGDSALYFCASSLVRYEQYFGPGTRLTVT.